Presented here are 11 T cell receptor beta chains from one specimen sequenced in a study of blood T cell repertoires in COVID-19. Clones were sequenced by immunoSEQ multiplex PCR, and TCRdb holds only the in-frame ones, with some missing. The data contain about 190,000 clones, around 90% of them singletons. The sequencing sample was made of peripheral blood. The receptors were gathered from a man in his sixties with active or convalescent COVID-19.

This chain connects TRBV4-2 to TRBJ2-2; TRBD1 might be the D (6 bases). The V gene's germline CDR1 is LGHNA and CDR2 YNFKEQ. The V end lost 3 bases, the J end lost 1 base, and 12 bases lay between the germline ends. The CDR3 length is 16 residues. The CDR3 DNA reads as TGTGCCAGCAGCCATACCGGGACACAGAACACCGGGGAGCTGTTTTTT. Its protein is CASSHTGTQNTGELFF.

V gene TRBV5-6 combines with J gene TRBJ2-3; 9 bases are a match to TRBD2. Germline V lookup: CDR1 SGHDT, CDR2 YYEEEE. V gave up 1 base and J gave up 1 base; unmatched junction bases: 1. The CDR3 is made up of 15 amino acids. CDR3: CASSLKRGGTDTQYF. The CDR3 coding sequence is TGTGCCAGCAGCTTGAAGCGGGGGGGCACAGATACGCAGTATTTT.

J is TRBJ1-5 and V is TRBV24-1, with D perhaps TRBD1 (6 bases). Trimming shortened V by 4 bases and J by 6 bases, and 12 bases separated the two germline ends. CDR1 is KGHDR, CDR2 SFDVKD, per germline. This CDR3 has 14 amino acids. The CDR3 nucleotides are TGTGCCACCAGTGACTCGGACAGTATTCAGCCCCAGCATTTT. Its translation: CATSDSDSIQPQHF.

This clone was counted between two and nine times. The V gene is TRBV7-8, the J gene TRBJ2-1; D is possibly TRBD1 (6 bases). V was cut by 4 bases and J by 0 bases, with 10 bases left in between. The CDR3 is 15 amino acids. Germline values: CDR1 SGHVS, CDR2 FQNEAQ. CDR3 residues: CASSYTGSSYNEQFF. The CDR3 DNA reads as TGTGCCAGCAGCTATACAGGGAGCTCCTACAATGAGCAGTTCTTC.

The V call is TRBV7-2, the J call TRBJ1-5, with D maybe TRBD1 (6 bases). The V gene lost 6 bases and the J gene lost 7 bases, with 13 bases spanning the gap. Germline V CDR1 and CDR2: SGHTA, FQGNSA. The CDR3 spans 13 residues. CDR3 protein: CASRPGVGQPQHF. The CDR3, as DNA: TGTGCCAGCAGGCCAGGGGTGGGACAGCCCCAGCATTTT.

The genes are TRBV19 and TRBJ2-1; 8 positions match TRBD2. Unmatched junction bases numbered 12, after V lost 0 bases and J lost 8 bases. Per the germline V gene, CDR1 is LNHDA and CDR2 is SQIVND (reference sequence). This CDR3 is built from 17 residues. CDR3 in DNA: TGTGCCAGTAGTATAGATCCGGGACGGGGGGGCAAGGATGAGCAGTTCTTC. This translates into CASSIDPGRGGKDEQFF.

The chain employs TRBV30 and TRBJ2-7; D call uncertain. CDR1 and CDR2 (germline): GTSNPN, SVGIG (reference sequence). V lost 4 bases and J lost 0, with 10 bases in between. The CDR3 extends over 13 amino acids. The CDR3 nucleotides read TGTGCCTGGAACTTGGGCAGCTCCTACGAGCAGTACTTC. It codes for CAWNLGSSYEQYF.

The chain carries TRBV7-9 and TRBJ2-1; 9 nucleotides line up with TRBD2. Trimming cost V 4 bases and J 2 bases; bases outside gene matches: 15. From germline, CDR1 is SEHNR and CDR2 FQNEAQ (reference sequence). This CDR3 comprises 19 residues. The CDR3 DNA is TGTGCCAGCAGCTCCCAGGGACTAGCACCTCGGCGGACCTACAATGAGCAGTTCTTC. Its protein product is CASSSQGLAPRRTYNEQFF.

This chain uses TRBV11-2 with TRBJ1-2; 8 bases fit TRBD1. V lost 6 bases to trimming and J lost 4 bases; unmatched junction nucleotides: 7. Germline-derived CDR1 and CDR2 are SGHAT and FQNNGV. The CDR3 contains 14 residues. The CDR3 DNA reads TGTGCCAGCAGTCTAGTTGACAGGGGCTATGGCTACACCTTC. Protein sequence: CASSLVDRGYGYTF.

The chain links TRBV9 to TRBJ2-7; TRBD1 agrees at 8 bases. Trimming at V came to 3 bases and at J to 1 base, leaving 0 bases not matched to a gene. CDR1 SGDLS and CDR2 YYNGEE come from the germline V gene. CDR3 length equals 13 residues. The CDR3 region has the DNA TGTGCCAGCAGCGGACAGGGGTCCTACGAGCAGTACTTC. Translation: CASSGQGSYEQYF.

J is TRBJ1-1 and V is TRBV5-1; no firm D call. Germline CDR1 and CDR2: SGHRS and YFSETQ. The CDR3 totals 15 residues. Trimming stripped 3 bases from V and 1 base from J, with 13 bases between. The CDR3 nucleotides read TGCGCCAGCAGCTCCCTGGCGGGGTCGAACACTGAAGCTTTCTTT. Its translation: CASSSLAGSNTEAFF. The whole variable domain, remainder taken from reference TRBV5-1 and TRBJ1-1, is KAGVTQTPRYLIKTRGQQVTLSCSPISGHRSVSWYQQTPGQGLQFLFEYFSETQRNKGNFPGRFSGRQFSNSRSEMNVSTLELGDSALYLCASSSLAGSNTEAFFGQGTRLTVV.